Each of the 30 T cell receptor beta chains below was sequenced from the same sample in a study of OX40 agonist ivuxolimab in advanced cancers. The repertoire was sequenced with immunoSEQ multiplex PCR; TCRdb's copy has only in-frame clones and lacks some. The sample lists tens of thousands of clones; about nine tenths were seen once. The specimen was CD4+ or CD8+ T cells sorted from blood, collected in a trial of the OX40 agonist ivuxolimab. The receptor set was obtained from an adult with an advanced solid tumor such as melanoma, head and neck, liver or kidney cancer.

This sequence joins TRBV4-1 and TRBJ2-3; no reliable D call. Germline CDR1 MGHRA, CDR2 YSYEKL. The CDR3 extends over 12 amino acids. V was cut by 4 bases and J by 2 bases, with 4 bases left in between. CDR3 loop: CASSPHTDTQYF. CDR3 nucleotides: TGCGCCAGCAGCCCACACACAGATACGCAGTATTTT.

This clone showed up just once. V and J are TRBV30 and TRBJ2-7; D is possibly TRBD1 (6 bases). The CDR3 loop spans 17 amino acids. CDR1 is GTSNPN and CDR2 is SVGIG in the germline V gene (reference sequence). Trimming removed 0 bases at V and 7 bases at J, with 25 bases between. CDR3 sequence: CAWSVLWLGRGHVEQYF. CDR3 DNA sequence: TGTGCCTGGAGTGTACTATGGCTGGGCAGGGGACACGTAGAGCAGTACTTC. Full variable domain (outside the CDR3, taken from reference TRBV30 and TRBJ2-7): SQTIHQWPATLVQPVGSPLSLECTVEGTSNPNLYWYRQAAGRGLQLLFYSVGIGQISSEVPQNLSASRPQDRQFILSSKKLLLSDSGFYLCAWSVLWLGRGHVEQYFGPGTRLTVT.

The CDR3 DNA reads TGTGCCTGGAGTAAGACAGGGATCCACGAGCAGTACTTC. Its translation is CAWSKTGIHEQYF. The chain employs TRBV30 and TRBJ2-7, with 7 bases aligning to TRBD1. The V gene end was trimmed by 2 bases and the J gene end by 5 bases; junction bases not matched to a gene: 6. This CDR3 contains 13 residues. Germline CDR1 reads GTSNPN; CDR2 reads SVGIG (reference sequence). Using reference TRBV30 and TRBJ2-7 for the parts outside the CDR3, the full variable domain is SQTIHQWPATLVQPVGSPLSLECTVEGTSNPNLYWYRQAAGRGLQLLFYSVGIGQISSEVPQNLSASRPQDRQFILSSKKLLLSDSGFYLCAWSKTGIHEQYFGPGTRLTVT.

The chain links TRBV5-1 to TRBJ2-7, with TRBD1 matching over 7 bases. The V segment lost 4 bases and the J segment 1 base; nucleotides outside the gene matches: 8. CDR3 length equals 15 residues. Per the germline V gene, CDR1 is SGHRS and CDR2 is YFSETQ. CDR3 in DNA: TGCGCCAGCAGCCGGGACAGCGAAAATTCCTACGAGCAGTACTTC. Its protein product is CASSRDSENSYEQYF.

The chain is built from TRBV4-2 and TRBJ2-7; perhaps TRBD2 as D (6 bases). Germline-derived CDR1 and CDR2 are LGHNA and YNFKEQ. The CDR3 has 17 amino acids. Trimming removed 3 bases at V and 3 bases at J, with 21 bases between. The CDR3, as DNA: TGTGCCAGCAGCCACGGGGGAGGAGGAGCGGGCTACTACGAGCAGTACTTC. Encoded protein: CASSHGGGGAGYYEQYF.

This chain connects TRBV5-1 to TRBJ2-7; no clear D gene. CDR1 and CDR2 from the germline V gene are SGHRS and YFSETQ. V dropped 4 bases and J dropped 2 bases, with 10 bases sitting between them. The CDR3 runs 13 residues. The CDR3 region has the DNA TGCGCCAGCAGCAAGGGATCAACCTACGAGCAGTACTTC. It specifies CASSKGSTYEQYF.

The rearrangement uses TRBV6-5 and TRBJ1-4, with TRBD1 as a possible D gene (6 bases). Trimming took 8 bases from V and 10 from J, leaving 14 bases between them. Germline V gives CDR1 MNHEY, CDR2 SVGAGI. The CDR3 covers 12 residues. The CDR3 protein is CASLSVGGKLFF. As DNA, the CDR3 is TGTGCCAGCCTTTCGGTAGGGGGAAAACTGTTTTTT.

The chain carries TRBV29-1 and TRBJ2-1; D is unclear. CDR1 and CDR2 (germline): SQVTM, ANQGSEA. Deletions cut 7 bases from V and 0 bases from J, with 22 bases between. The CDR3 sequence is 17 residues long. The CDR3 nucleotides read TGCAGCGAACCCGTGCCGTGTCATGTTAGCTCCTACAATGAGCAGTTCTTC. Its translation is CSEPVPCHVSSYNEQFF.

V usage is TRBV15 and J usage is TRBJ2-4; D is perhaps TRBD2 (5 bases). The CDR3 has 17 residues. Per germline, CDR1 LNHNV and CDR2 YYDKDF (reference sequence). Trimming took off 0 bases at V and 1 base at J, with 13 bases between the two ends. CDR3 residues: CATSRDRADGAKNIQYF. The CDR3 region has the DNA TGTGCCACCAGCAGAGATAGAGCGGACGGGGCCAAAAACATTCAGTACTTC.

The chain is built from TRBV11-3 and TRBJ2-1; TRBD2 might be the D (6 bases). The CDR3 totals 13 residues. Trimming pared 5 bases from V and 4 bases from J, leaving 9 bases between. The germline CDR1 and CDR2 sequences are SGHNT and YENEEA. The CDR3 reads CASSRGAYNEQFF. The CDR3 nucleotides read TGTGCCAGCAGCCGCGGGGCATACAATGAGCAGTTCTTC. Complete variable domain (other parts from reference TRBV11-3 and TRBJ2-1): EAGVVQSPRYKIIEKKQPVAFWCNPISGHNTLYWYLQNLGQGPELLIRYENEEAVDDSQLPKDRFSAERLKGVDSTLKIQPAELGDSAVYLCASSRGAYNEQFFGPGTRLTVL.

Only one count was recorded for this clone. The chain carries TRBV7-9 and TRBJ2-6; D may be TRBD1 (5 bases). There are 15 residues in the CDR3. The germline V gene has CDR1 SEHNR and CDR2 FQNEAQ (reference sequence). V dropped 5 bases and J dropped 2 bases, with 10 bases sitting between them. Here the CDR3 reads CASSLRVAGANVLTF. The CDR3 region has the DNA TGTGCCAGCAGCCTCAGGGTTGCTGGGGCCAACGTCCTGACTTTC. Drawing the rest from reference TRBV7-9 and TRBJ2-6, the complete variable domain is DTGVSQNPRHKITKRGQNVTFRCDPISEHNRLYWYRQTLGQGPEFLTYFQNEAQLEKSRLLSDRFSAERPKGSFSTLEIQRTEQGDSAMYLCASSLRVAGANVLTFGAGSRLTVL.

J is TRBJ2-5 and V is TRBV7-9, with 11 bases that match TRBD2. TRBJ2-7 matches the DNA end more closely, so the J call is doubtful. Germline V CDR1 and CDR2: SEHNR, FQNEAQ (reference sequence). The CDR3 totals 14 residues. CDR3 nucleotides: TGTGCCAGCAGCTCGACTAGCGGGAATGGCGAGCAGTACTTC. Residues: CASSSTSGNGEQYF.

CDR3 loop: CASSRRGLDTDTQYF. As DNA, the CDR3 is TGTGCCAGCAGCAGAAGGGGGCTAGACACAGATACGCAGTATTTT. The chain employs TRBV27 and TRBJ2-3, with TRBD1 matching over 7 bases. The CDR3 consists of 15 residues. V dropped 6 bases and J dropped 2; count of bases not matched to a gene: 8. Looked up from germline, CDR1 is MNHEY and CDR2 is SMNVEV (reference sequence).

V gene TRBV9 combines with J gene TRBJ2-7; TRBD2 matches at 10 bases. Germline V lookup: CDR1 SGDLS, CDR2 YYNGEE. The trim removed 1 base at V and 2 bases at J, leaving 6 bases unmatched. This CDR3 contains 16 residues. The CDR3 protein is CASSVRGLAETYEQYF. The CDR3 DNA reads as TGTGCCAGCAGCGTACGTGGACTAGCGGAGACCTACGAGCAGTACTTC.

The chain is built from TRBV7-3 and TRBJ1-5; D gene uncertain. CDR1 and CDR2 (germline): SGHTA, FQGTGA. The ends were cut back, 5 bases at V and 6 bases at J, with 11 bases in the middle. The CDR3 is 13 residues long. The CDR3 is CASSQRLFQPQHF. The CDR3 DNA is TGTGCCAGCAGCCAGAGACTATTTCAGCCCCAGCATTTT.

The J gene is TRBJ2-7, the V gene TRBV5-5, with D uncertain. Deletions cut 0 bases from V and 5 bases from J, with 12 bases between. Germline values: CDR1 SGHKS, CDR2 YYEKEE (reference sequence). The CDR3 length is 14 residues. This CDR3 is CASSLEGRWNEQYF. Here the CDR3 DNA reads TGTGCCAGCAGCTTGGAAGGTAGATGGAACGAGCAGTACTTC.

The chain joins TRBV2 to TRBJ1-1, with D unclear. Trimming stripped 8 bases from V and 5 bases from J, with 9 bases between. The CDR3 contains 11 residues. Germline CDR1 reads SNHLY; CDR2 reads FYNNEI. CDR3 in DNA: TGTGCCAGCTCTACGCCGACTGAAGCTTTCTTT. Encoded protein: CASSTPTEAFF.

V is TRBV6-6 and J is TRBJ1-2; TRBD1 is a possible D gene (5 bases). This CDR3 spans 15 amino acids. V lost 1 base and J 8 bases, leaving 17 bases between the germline ends. Per the germline V gene, CDR1 is MNHNY and CDR2 is SVGAGI (reference sequence). Here the CDR3 DNA reads TGTGCCAGCAGTTACTATAAAACAGGAATTGGAGGCTACACCTTC. It encodes CASSYYKTGIGGYTF.

This chain links TRBV19 with TRBJ1-1; D remains ambiguous. Germline lookup yields CDR1 LNHDA and CDR2 SQIVND (reference sequence). The V and J ends lost 7 bases and 0 bases respectively, with 15 bases between them. This CDR3 is 15 amino acids long. CDR3 sequence (DNA): TGTGCCAGTATCAGACGTGTAGCTTTGAACACTGAAGCTTTCTTT. It codes for CASIRRVALNTEAFF.

V is TRBV6-5 and J is TRBJ2-7; D unresolved. V was clipped by 6 bases and J by 2 bases, with 11 bases between them. Germline lookup yields CDR1 MNHEY and CDR2 SVGAGI. This CDR3 has 13 amino acids. This CDR3 is CASSRDLPYEQYF. The DNA for the CDR3 is TGTGCCAGCAGCCGAGACCTACCCTACGAGCAGTACTTC.

The rearrangement joins TRBV9 to TRBJ2-7; TRBD2 agrees at 7 bases. The CDR3 runs to 14 residues. The V gene's germline CDR1 is SGDLS and CDR2 YYNGEE. V shed 4 bases and J 4 bases; nucleotides not matched to a gene: 8. The CDR3 is CASSPGGSMYEQYF. CDR3 sequence (DNA): TGTGCCAGCAGCCCTGGCGGGAGTATGTACGAGCAGTACTTC.

With respect to this clone: At one of its ends the junction is not consistent with the germline gene, which may arise from a read error. V gene TRBV6-6 combines with J gene TRBJ1-2; D might be TRBD1 (6 bases). The CDR3 is made up of 13 amino acids. Germline V gives CDR1 MNHNY, CDR2 SVGAGI (reference sequence). The CDR3 protein is CASSYSGTWGYTF. In DNA, the CDR3 is TGTGCCAGCAGTTATAGCGGGACATGGGGCTACACCTTT.

The genes are TRBV7-3 and TRBJ1-3; 7 positions agree with TRBD1. This CDR3 contains 15 residues. V dropped 5 bases and J dropped 0; count of bases not matched to a gene: 4. Germline lookup yields CDR1 SGHTA and CDR2 FQGTGA. As DNA, the CDR3 is TGTGCCAGCAGCCTGACAGGGAACTCTGGAAACACCATATATTTT. Amino acid sequence: CASSLTGNSGNTIYF.

V and J are TRBV28 and TRBJ2-7, with D tentatively TRBD1 or TRBD2 (5 bases each). Per germline, CDR1 MDHEN and CDR2 SYDVKM. Trimming shortened V by 3 bases and J by 2 bases, and 11 bases separated the two germline ends. The CDR3 contains 14 residues. Written as DNA, the CDR3 is TGTGCCAGCAGTTTTTGGGGGTTCGCCTACGAGCAGTACTTC. Protein product: CASSFWGFAYEQYF.

This clone was seen once. This chain joins TRBV9 and TRBJ2-7; TRBD2 matches 8 bases. The CDR3 spans 16 residues. CDR1 and CDR2 from the germline V gene are SGDLS and YYNGEE. V gave up 4 bases and J gave up 5 bases; unmatched junction bases: 14. The DNA for the CDR3 is TGTGCCAGCAGCCCTGGGGATAGCGGGATTCATCACGAGCAGTACTTC. Translation gives CASSPGDSGIHHEQYF.

CDR3 protein: CASKANIAGVAGGNEQFF. CDR3 sequence (DNA): TGCGCCAGCAAAGCCAACATCGCAGGGGTAGCGGGAGGTAATGAGCAGTTCTTC. The chain employs TRBV5-1 and TRBJ2-1, with 10 nucleotides matching TRBD2. Germline CDR1 reads SGHRS; CDR2 reads YFSETQ. Germline trimming cut 6 bases from V and 7 bases from J; bases unmatched to any gene: 19. The CDR3 loop spans 18 amino acids.

The rearrangement joins TRBV10-1 to TRBJ1-4; 9 bases fit TRBD1. Germline V CDR1 and CDR2: WNHNN, SYGVQD (reference sequence). V lost 4 bases and J lost 3; bases outside the gene matches: 6. CDR3 length equals 16 residues. CDR3 sequence reads: CASSAGTGTSNEKLFF. The CDR3 nucleotides are TGCGCCAGCAGTGCCGGGACAGGGACGTCTAATGAAAAACTGTTTTTT.

This clone is a singleton in its sample. CDR3 in amino acids: CASSLSGGTLSGANVLTF. The CDR3 DNA reads as TGTGCCAGCAGCTTATCAGGGGGGACTCTCTCTGGGGCCAACGTCCTGACTTTC. The V call is TRBV7-3, the J call TRBJ2-6, with D tentatively TRBD1 (7 bases). The CDR3 sequence is 18 residues long. V lost 2 bases and J 0 bases, leaving 14 bases between the germline ends. Germline assignment: CDR1 SGHTA and CDR2 FQGTGA.

The chain carries TRBV7-2 and TRBJ2-5, with D possibly being TRBD1 (5 bases). Per the germline V gene, CDR1 is SGHTA and CDR2 is FQGNSA. Trimming stripped 6 bases from V and 1 base from J, with 9 bases between. The CDR3 has 13 amino acids. CDR3 residues: CASRRQRQETQYF. The CDR3 coding sequence is TGTGCCAGCAGAAGACAGCGCCAAGAGACCCAGTACTTC.

J is TRBJ2-5 and V is TRBV30; no reliable D call. Germline V lookup: CDR1 GTSNPN, CDR2 SVGIG (reference sequence). V was pared by 0 bases and J by 2 bases, with 7 bases between. The CDR3 consists of 13 residues. The chain's CDR3 is CAWSVVGQETQYF. In nucleotides, the CDR3 is TGTGCCTGGAGTGTTGTGGGGCAAGAGACCCAGTACTTC.